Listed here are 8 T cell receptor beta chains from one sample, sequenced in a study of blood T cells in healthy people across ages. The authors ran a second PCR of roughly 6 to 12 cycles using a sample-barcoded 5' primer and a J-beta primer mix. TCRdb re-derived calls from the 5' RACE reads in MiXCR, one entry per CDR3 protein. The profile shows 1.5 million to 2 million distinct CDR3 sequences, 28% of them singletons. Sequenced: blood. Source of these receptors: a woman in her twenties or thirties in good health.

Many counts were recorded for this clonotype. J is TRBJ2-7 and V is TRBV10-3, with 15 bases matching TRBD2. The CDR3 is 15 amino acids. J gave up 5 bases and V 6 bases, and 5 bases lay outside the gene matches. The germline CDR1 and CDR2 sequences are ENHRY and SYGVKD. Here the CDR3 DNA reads TGTGCCATCAGGGAGGGACTAGCGGGAGGCAACGAGCAGTACTTC. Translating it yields CAIREGLAGGNEQYF.

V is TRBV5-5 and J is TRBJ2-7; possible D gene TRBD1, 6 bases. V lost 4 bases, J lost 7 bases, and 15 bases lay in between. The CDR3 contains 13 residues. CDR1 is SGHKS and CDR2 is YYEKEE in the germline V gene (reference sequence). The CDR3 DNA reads TGTGCCAGCAGCATACCAACAGGGAATGAGCAGTACTTC. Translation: CASSIPTGNEQYF.

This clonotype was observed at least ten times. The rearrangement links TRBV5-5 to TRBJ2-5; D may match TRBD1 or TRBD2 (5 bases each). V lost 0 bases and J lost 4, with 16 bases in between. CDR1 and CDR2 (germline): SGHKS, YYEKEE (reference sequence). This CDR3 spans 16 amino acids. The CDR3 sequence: CASSLVVEGRGETQYF. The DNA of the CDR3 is TGTGCCAGCAGCTTGGTGGTTGAGGGGCGAGGAGAGACCCAGTACTTC.

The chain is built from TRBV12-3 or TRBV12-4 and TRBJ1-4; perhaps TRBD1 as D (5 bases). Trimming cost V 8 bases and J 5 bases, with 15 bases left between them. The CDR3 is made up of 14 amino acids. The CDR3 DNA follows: TGTGCCAGCCTGAGGGCAGGGCGGAATGAAAAACTGTTTTTT. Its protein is CASLRAGRNEKLFF.

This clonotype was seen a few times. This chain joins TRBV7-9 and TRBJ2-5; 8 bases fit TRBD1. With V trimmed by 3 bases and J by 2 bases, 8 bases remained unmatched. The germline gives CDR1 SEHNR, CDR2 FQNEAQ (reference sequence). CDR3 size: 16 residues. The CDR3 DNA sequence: TGTGCCAGCAGCTTGAGGACAGGGACGGAGCAAGAGACCCAGTACTTC. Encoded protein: CASSLRTGTEQETQYF.

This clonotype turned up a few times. The CDR3 DNA sequence: TGTGCCAGCAGTTTGGGGTTCGGGGGACCAGAGACCCAGTACTTC. Its protein is CASSLGFGGPETQYF. The gene calls are TRBV12-3 or TRBV12-4 and TRBJ2-5; D possibly corresponds to TRBD2 (6 bases). The CDR3 length is 15 residues. V lost 3 bases, J lost 4 bases, and 15 bases lay in between.

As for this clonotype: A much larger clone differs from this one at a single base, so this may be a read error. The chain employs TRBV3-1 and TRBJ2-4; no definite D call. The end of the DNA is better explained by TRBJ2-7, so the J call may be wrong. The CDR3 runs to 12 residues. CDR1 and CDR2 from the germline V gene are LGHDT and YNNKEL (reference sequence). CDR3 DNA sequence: TGTGCCTGCAGCCAAGTCGGCCACGAGCAGTACTTC. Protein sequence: CACSQVGHEQYF.

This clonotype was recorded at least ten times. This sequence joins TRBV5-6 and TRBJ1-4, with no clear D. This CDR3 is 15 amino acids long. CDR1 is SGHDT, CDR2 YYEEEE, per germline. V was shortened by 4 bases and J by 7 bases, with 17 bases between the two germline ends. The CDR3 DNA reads TGTGCCAGCAGCCTGGTTGGGGTAGGGAGTGAAAAACTGTTTTTT. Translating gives CASSLVGVGSEKLFF.